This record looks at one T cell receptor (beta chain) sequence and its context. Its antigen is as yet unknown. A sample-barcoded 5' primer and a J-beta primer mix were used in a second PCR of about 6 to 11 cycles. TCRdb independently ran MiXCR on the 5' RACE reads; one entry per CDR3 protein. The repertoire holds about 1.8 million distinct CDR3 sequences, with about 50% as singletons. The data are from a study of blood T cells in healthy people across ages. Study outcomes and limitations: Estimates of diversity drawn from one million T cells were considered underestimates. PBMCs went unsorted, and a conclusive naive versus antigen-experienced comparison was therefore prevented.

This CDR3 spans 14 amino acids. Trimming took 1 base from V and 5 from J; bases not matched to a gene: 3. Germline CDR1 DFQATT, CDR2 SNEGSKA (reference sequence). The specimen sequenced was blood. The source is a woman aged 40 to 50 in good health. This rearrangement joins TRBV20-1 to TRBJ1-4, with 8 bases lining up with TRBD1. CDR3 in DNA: TGCAGTGCTAGAGGGACAGGGAAAAATGAAAAACTGTTTTTT. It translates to CSARGTGKNEKLFF.